The 27 T cell receptor beta chains below were found in one sample sequenced in a study of shared clonotypes between healthy human individuals. TCRdb's table, derived via immunoSEQ multiplex PCR, lists solely in-frame clones and lacks some. In the table there are just over 2,000,000 clones, 85% to 95% of which are singletons. Sequences were obtained from naive CD4+ T cells sorted from blood. Subset given: CD45RA+ positively selected. All receptors come from a man aged 18-30 years in good health.

This chain uses TRBV7-8 with TRBJ1-5; D gene uncertain. CDR3 length equals 17 residues. Trimming cost V 6 bases and J 0 bases, with 18 bases left between them. Germline CDR1 reads SGHVS; CDR2 reads FQNEAQ. The CDR3 DNA sequence: TGTGCCAGCAGTCACGCAGGAAACCTATATAGCAATCAGCCCCAGCATTTT. This sequence encodes CASSHAGNLYSNQPQHF.

This chain joins TRBV5-1 and TRBJ1-4; possible D gene TRBD1, 5 bases. Germline values: CDR1 SGHRS, CDR2 YFSETQ. V lost 1 base and J lost 0, with 10 bases in between. The CDR3 has 16 amino acids. The CDR3 sequence is CASSLRRQPTNEKLFF. CDR3 DNA: TGCGCCAGCAGCTTGAGAAGACAGCCAACTAATGAAAAACTGTTTTTT.

This chain uses TRBV11-1 with TRBJ2-5; D may be TRBD2 (5 bases). Germline-derived CDR1 and CDR2 are SGHAT and FQDESV (reference sequence). V was pared by 0 bases and J by 1 base, with 15 bases between. This CDR3 contains 17 residues. This chain's CDR3 is CASSLAQVGVAQETQYF. CDR3 nucleotide sequence: TGTGCCAGCAGCTTAGCGCAGGTCGGGGTGGCCCAAGAGACCCAGTACTTC.

This clone was counted once. The chain has TRBV11-1 and TRBJ2-7; 11 nucleotides match TRBD1. CDR3 size: 13 residues. V lost 8 bases to trimming and J lost 3 bases; unmatched junction nucleotides: 3. The germline V gene encodes CDR1 SGHAT and CDR2 FQDESV (reference sequence). The CDR3 sequence is CASQGQGVYEQYF. In DNA, the CDR3 is TGTGCCAGCCAGGGACAGGGGGTCTACGAGCAGTACTTC.

Comments on this clone: At the DNA level, this CDR3 is encoded by other sequences in the same sample as well. CDR3 amino acids: CASSLELTGELFF. The DNA of the CDR3 is TGCGCCAGCAGCTTGGAACTAACCGGGGAGCTGTTTTTT. The J gene is TRBJ2-2, the V gene TRBV5-1; D remains unclear. The CDR3 loop spans 13 amino acids. Trimming stripped 0 bases from V and 5 bases from J, with 5 bases between. Germline V gene lookup returns CDR1 SGHRS and CDR2 YFSETQ.

The CDR3 loop is CASSQAGQGYEQYF. CDR3 nucleotide sequence: TGCGCCAGCAGCCAAGCGGGACAGGGCTACGAGCAGTACTTC. The V gene is TRBV4-3, the J gene TRBJ2-7, with 9 bases fitting TRBD1. The CDR3 is made up of 14 amino acids. The ends lost 1 base at V and 3 bases at J; junction bases unmatched: 1. CDR1 is LGHNA, CDR2 YSLEER, per germline.

The chain employs TRBV2 and TRBJ1-5, with D maybe TRBD1 (6 bases). V was clipped by 7 bases and J by 2 bases, with 15 bases between them. The length of the CDR3 is 15 residues. The germline gives CDR1 SNHLY, CDR2 FYNNEI. CDR3 DNA sequence: TGTGCCAGCATTAGTAACAGGGTGGGCAATCAGCCCCAGCATTTT. Protein: CASISNRVGNQPQHF.

The rearrangement links TRBV7-3 to TRBJ2-1, with unresolved D. The CDR3 contains 14 residues. The germline V gene encodes CDR1 SGHTA and CDR2 FQGTGA. Trimming pared 4 bases from V and 0 bases from J, leaving 7 bases between. This CDR3 is CASSSLASYNEQFF. DNA of the CDR3: TGTGCCAGCAGCTCCCTGGCCTCCTACAATGAGCAGTTCTTC.

This chain uses TRBV10-3 with TRBJ1-4, with TRBD1 identical over 7 bases. The CDR3 loop spans 14 amino acids. Germline V gene sequence: CDR1 ENHRY, CDR2 SYGVKD. V lost 6 bases and J lost 3; bases outside the gene matches: 4. CDR3 in amino acids: CAISIGGSNEKLFF. CDR3 sequence (DNA): TGTGCCATCAGCATAGGGGGCTCTAATGAAAAACTGTTTTTT.

On this clone itself: The same CDR3 also results from other DNA sequences found in this sample. This chain connects TRBV10-2 to TRBJ1-5; the D gene is possibly TRBD1 (5 bases). CDR1 WSHSY and CDR2 SAAADI come from the germline V gene. V lost 2 bases and J 6 bases, leaving 11 bases between the germline ends. The CDR3 has 14 amino acids. CDR3 in amino acids: CASSEGRVSQPQHF. In DNA, the CDR3 is TGCGCCAGCAGTGAGGGCAGGGTTAGTCAGCCCCAGCATTTT.

The J gene is TRBJ2-7, the V gene TRBV5-4, with TRBD1 identical over 11 bases. The trim removed 0 bases at V and 3 bases at J, leaving 2 bases unmatched. This CDR3 has 15 residues. Germline lookup yields CDR1 SGHNT and CDR2 YYREEE (reference sequence). The CDR3: CASSLGTGGIYEQYF. In DNA form, the CDR3 reads TGTGCCAGCAGCTTGGGGACAGGGGGCATCTACGAGCAGTACTTC.

With regard to this clone: Sequence at one end of the junction differs from germline and may be a read error. The V call is TRBV5-4, the J call TRBJ2-7, with D maybe TRBD1 (6 bases). CDR1 SGHNT and CDR2 YYREEE come from the germline V gene (reference sequence). The CDR3 contains 12 residues. The CDR3 coding sequence is TGTGCCAGCAGCCATGTCGGGGACAAAGGGGTCTTC. Encoded protein: CASSHVGDKGVF.

Comment on this clone: At the DNA level, this CDR3 is encoded by other sequences in the same sample as well. The V gene is TRBV30, the J gene TRBJ1-1, with D tentatively TRBD1 (6 bases). The CDR3 has 13 residues. Germline V gene data show CDR1 as GTSNPN and CDR2 as SVGIG (reference sequence). With 5 bases removed from V and 4 bases from J, the gap between germline ends came to 14 bases. CDR3 protein: CAWSTQGTTEAFF. The CDR3 nucleotides read TGTGCCTGGTCTACACAGGGTACCACTGAAGCTTTCTTT.

This clone has only one observation. Other DNA sequences in the sample encode the same CDR3. This chain links TRBV2 with TRBJ1-5; 10 nucleotides line up with TRBD1. After removal of 6 bases from V and 5 bases from J, the junction contained 1 base not matched to a gene. This CDR3 spans 13 amino acids. Per germline, CDR1 SNHLY and CDR2 FYNNEI. CDR3 residues: CASRGQGDQPQHF. The CDR3 nucleotides are TGTGCCAGCAGAGGACAGGGGGATCAGCCCCAGCATTTT.

This clone was counted once. This chain links TRBV29-1 with TRBJ2-5; 8 bases are shared with TRBD2. Germline V gene sequence: CDR1 SQVTM, CDR2 ANQGSEA. The junction had 15 bases not matched to a gene; V was cut back by 5 bases and J by 4 bases. The CDR3 runs 16 residues. CDR3 residues: CSVYPGGSGGGETQYF. The CDR3, as DNA: TGCAGCGTTTACCCCGGGGGGAGCGGGGGAGGAGAGACCCAGTACTTC.

CDR3 bases: TGTGCCAGCAGCCAACACCCGAATGAAAAACTGTTTTTT. Its translation is CASSQHPNEKLFF. The chain joins TRBV7-2 to TRBJ1-4; D unclear. Germline CDR1 is SGHTA and CDR2 is FQGNSA. Trimming cost V 5 bases and J 5 bases, with 9 bases left between them. The CDR3 is made up of 13 amino acids.

On this clone itself: This sample also contains other DNA sequences that code for the same CDR3. The chain is built from TRBV19 and TRBJ1-1; weak D call: TRBD1 (5 bases). The CDR3 is made up of 13 amino acids. V lost 2 bases, J lost 5 bases, and 9 bases lay in between. CDR1 is LNHDA and CDR2 is SQIVND in the germline V gene (reference sequence). CDR3 bases: TGTGCCAGTAGTATACGGAGGGGAACTGAAGCTTTCTTT. It translates to CASSIRRGTEAFF.

Turning to this clone: This sample includes further DNA sequences coding for the same CDR3. The gene calls are TRBV28 and TRBJ2-7, with 9 bases aligning to TRBD1. Per germline, CDR1 MDHEN and CDR2 SYDVKM. The junction had 6 bases not matched to a gene; V was cut back by 6 bases and J by 3 bases. This CDR3 is built from 14 residues. CDR3 coding DNA: TGTGCCAGCAGCTCGGGACAGGGTATCTACGAGCAGTACTTC. Translated: CASSSGQGIYEQYF.

This chain connects TRBV30 to TRBJ2-2; D is ambiguous. The CDR3 is made up of 14 amino acids. Between the trimmed V and J ends, which lost 1 base and 6 bases, there was a span of 12 bases. CDR1 is GTSNPN, CDR2 SVGIG, per germline (reference sequence). CDR3 region: CAWSGIFVAGELFF. Here the CDR3 DNA reads TGTGCCTGGAGTGGCATATTCGTCGCCGGGGAGCTGTTTTTT. Drawing the rest from reference TRBV30 and TRBJ2-2, the complete variable domain is SQTIHQWPATLVQPVGSPLSLECTVEGTSNPNLYWYRQAAGRGLQLLFYSVGIGQISSEVPQNLSASRPQDRQFILSSKKLLLSDSGFYLCAWSGIFVAGELFFGEGSRLTVL.

V is TRBV4-3 and J is TRBJ2-4; TRBD1 agrees at 7 bases. V lost 10 bases to trimming and J lost 4 bases; unmatched junction nucleotides: 7. This CDR3 comprises 13 residues. CDR1 is LGHNA, CDR2 YSLEER, per germline. The CDR3 sequence is CAMPGTAKNIQYF. CDR3 sequence (DNA): TGCGCCATGCCCGGGACAGCGAAAAACATTCAGTACTTC.

The CDR3 protein is CASSYSGGVSGNTIYF. For the CDR3, the DNA is TGTGCCAGCAGTTACTCTGGGGGAGTCTCTGGAAACACCATATATTTT. The J gene is TRBJ1-3, the V gene TRBV6-5, with D perhaps TRBD1 (5 bases). The CDR3 length is 16 residues. V was pared by 0 bases and J by 0 bases, with 9 bases between. Per germline, CDR1 MNHEY and CDR2 SVGAGI.

The chain carries TRBV7-9 and TRBJ1-5; perhaps TRBD1 as D (6 bases). V shed 3 bases and J shed 1 base, with 13 bases lying between them. Germline assignment: CDR1 SEHNR and CDR2 FQNEAQ (reference sequence). The CDR3 sequence is 16 residues long. The CDR3 nucleotides are TGTGCCAGCAGCTTTGGGGGGGCGGTAAGCAATCAGCCCCAGCATTTT. Amino acids: CASSFGGAVSNQPQHF.

This chain joins TRBV11-2 and TRBJ1-2; TRBD1 is a possible D gene (5 bases). Germline V gene lookup returns CDR1 SGHAT and CDR2 FQNNGV. There are 16 residues in the CDR3. V dropped 5 bases and J dropped 5 bases, with 21 bases sitting between them. The CDR3 coding sequence is TGTGCCAGCAGCACAATCGTTGGGGGAAGTACGTATGGCTACACCTTC. Its protein product is CASSTIVGGSTYGYTF.

The rearrangement uses TRBV10-3 and TRBJ2-7; a weak D match, TRBD1 (6 bases). The CDR3 extends over 13 amino acids. Per the germline V gene, CDR1 is ENHRY and CDR2 is SYGVKD. The V end was cut by 2 bases, the J end by 4 bases, with 9 bases between. CDR3 in DNA: TGTGCCATCAGTGAGCCTGGACAGTACGAGCAGTACTTC. Residues: CAISEPGQYEQYF.

As DNA, the CDR3 is TGTGCCAGCACCCAGGGGCCTGGGCAGGGGGAGCAGTACTTC. Encoded protein: CASTQGPGQGEQYF. The gene calls are TRBV11-2 and TRBJ2-7; weak D call: TRBD1 (6 bases). The CDR3 contains 14 residues. V was trimmed by 7 bases and J by 7 bases, leaving 20 bases between them. Germline loops: CDR1 SGHAT, CDR2 FQNNGV.

The V call is TRBV30, the J call TRBJ1-6, with D possibly matching TRBD1 (6 bases). The CDR3 length is 13 residues. Germline CDR1 and CDR2: GTSNPN and SVGIG (reference sequence). V lost 6 bases and J 9 bases, leaving 15 bases between the germline ends. Here the CDR3 reads CACQGNERSPLHF. DNA for the CDR3: TGTGCCTGTCAGGGGAATGAGCGTTCACCCCTCCACTTT.

The chain combines TRBV15 with TRBJ2-2; D gene ambiguous. The CDR3 has 12 amino acids. Germline V lookup: CDR1 LNHNV, CDR2 YYDKDF (reference sequence). The V and J ends lost 3 bases and 5 bases respectively, with 4 bases between them. The CDR3: CATSSATGELFF. The CDR3 nucleotides read TGTGCCACCAGCAGCGCGACCGGGGAGCTGTTTTTT.